The 25 T cell receptor beta chains in this list originate from one sample, sequenced in a study of graft-versus-host responses after intestinal transplantation. Assay used: immunoSEQ multiplex PCR; TCRdb lists only in-frame clones, some missing. The sample lists 50,000 to 55,000 clones; more than 70% were seen once. These TCRs' antigens remain unknown. The sequenced sample was unstimulated CD4+ T cells sorted from spleen or lymph node cells, obtained before transplant. The receptors were sampled from a human donor who was the organ donor for an intestinal transplant.

The rearrangement joins TRBV10-3 to TRBJ2-7, with TRBD1 identical over 11 bases. V dropped 8 bases and J dropped 3; count of bases not matched to a gene: 0. The CDR3 runs 12 residues. CDR1 and CDR2 from the germline V gene are ENHRY and SYGVKD. The CDR3 DNA sequence: TGTGCCATCGGGACAGGGGGCTACGAGCAGTACTTC. This codes for CAIGTGGYEQYF.

The chain has TRBV28 and TRBJ1-1; TRBD1 matches at 8 bases. V shed 2 bases, J shed 8 bases, and the junction held 1 base outside the gene matches. The CDR3 is 12 amino acids. Germline CDR1 and CDR2: MDHEN and SYDVKM. DNA of the CDR3: TGTGCCAGCAGTTTAAGGACAGGGGAAGCTTTCTTT. Amino acid sequence: CASSLRTGEAFF. Full variable domain (missing parts from reference TRBV28 and TRBJ1-1): DVKVTQSSRYLVKRTGEKVFLECVQDMDHENMFWYRQDPGLGLRLIYFSYDVKMKEKGDIPEGYSVSREKKERFSLILESASTNQTSMYLCASSLRTGEAFFGQGTRLTVV.

The chain uses TRBV9 and TRBJ2-3, with D perhaps matching TRBD1 (7 bases). CDR1 is SGDLS and CDR2 is YYNGEE in the germline V gene. V lost 0 bases and J lost 4, with 12 bases in between. This CDR3 comprises 15 residues. Written as DNA, the CDR3 is TGTGCCAGCAGCGTAGTCGGCAGGGGGGCAGATACGCAGTATTTT. Its translation: CASSVVGRGADTQYF.

V usage is TRBV28 and J usage is TRBJ2-5, with no clear D. CDR1 and CDR2 (germline): MDHEN, SYDVKM. Trimming cost V 6 bases and J 1 base, with 15 bases left between them. This CDR3 has 15 amino acids. As DNA, the CDR3 is TGTGCCAGCAGCCCCCCTTTTCAGGTCCAAGAGACCCAGTACTTC. This encodes CASSPPFQVQETQYF.

The chain recombines TRBV9 with TRBJ1-3; D might be TRBD1 (5 bases). The V end was cut by 2 bases, the J end by 0 bases, with 6 bases between. CDR1 and CDR2 (germline): SGDLS, YYNGEE. The CDR3 spans 14 residues. In DNA form, the CDR3 reads TGTGCCAGCAGCGTGCAGGGCTCTGGAAACACCATATATTTT. Protein: CASSVQGSGNTIYF.

The chain couples TRBV19 to TRBJ2-5; D is perhaps TRBD2 (6 bases). The CDR3 runs to 14 residues. V was cut by 4 bases and J by 0 bases, with 9 bases left in between. CDR1 LNHDA and CDR2 SQIVND come from the germline V gene (reference sequence). The CDR3 DNA reads TGTGCCAGTAGTACCTGGGAGGACCAAGAGACCCAGTACTTC. It specifies CASSTWEDQETQYF.

This chain connects TRBV5-1 to TRBJ2-3; D gene ambiguous. In germline, CDR1 is SGHRS, CDR2 YFSETQ. The V end lost 0 bases, the J end lost 0 bases, and 11 bases lay between the germline ends. This CDR3 comprises 16 residues. CDR3 protein: CASSLVLRGSTDTQYF. The DNA of the CDR3 is TGCGCCAGCAGCTTGGTCCTCAGAGGAAGCACAGATACGCAGTATTTT.

This chain connects TRBV7-8 to TRBJ1-2, with TRBD1 identical over 7 bases. The CDR3 extends over 15 amino acids. Trimming removed 5 bases from V and 4 bases from J; junction bases left unmatched: 10. Germline V gives CDR1 SGHVS, CDR2 FQNEAQ. CDR3 nucleotide sequence: TGTGCCAGCAGCACTTTGGACAGGAGGGGCTATGGCTACACCTTC. It specifies CASSTLDRRGYGYTF.

This chain joins TRBV5-5 and TRBJ1-1, with a possible D match to TRBD1 (5 bases). V shed 0 bases and J shed 5 bases, with 11 bases lying between them. The CDR3 consists of 14 residues. Germline assignment: CDR1 SGHKS and CDR2 YYEKEE (reference sequence). The CDR3 loop reads CASSLAVQGTEAFF. The CDR3 DNA sequence: TGTGCCAGCAGCTTGGCAGTCCAGGGAACTGAAGCTTTCTTT.

This clone was seen more than once but under ten times. This chain links TRBV9 with TRBJ2-3; TRBD2 agrees at 10 bases. This CDR3 is built from 17 residues. The germline CDR1 and CDR2 sequences are SGDLS and YYNGEE. J lost 1 base, V lost 2 bases, and 7 bases had no gene match. The CDR3 loop reads CASSVSAGTSGTDTQYF. For the CDR3, the DNA is TGTGCCAGCAGCGTTAGTGCTGGGACTAGCGGCACAGATACGCAGTATTTT. The variable domain in full, completed from reference TRBV9 and TRBJ2-3, reads DSGVTQTPKHLITATGQRVTLRCSPRSGDLSVYWYQQSLDQGLQFLIQYYNGEERAKGNILERFSAQQFPDLHSELNLSSLELGDSALYFCASSVSAGTSGTDTQYFGPGTRLTVL.

The V and J genes are TRBV28 and TRBJ2-3; 10 nucleotides align to TRBD2. Trimming at V came to 7 bases and at J to 1 base, leaving 14 bases not matched to a gene. From germline, CDR1 is MDHEN and CDR2 SYDVKM. The CDR3 sequence is 18 residues long. CDR3 bases: TGTGCCAGCACTCCCGCCGGGAGCGGGAGGGCACGCACAGATACGCAGTATTTT. Protein sequence: CASTPAGSGRARTDTQYF. Full variable domain (missing parts from reference TRBV28 and TRBJ2-3): DVKVTQSSRYLVKRTGEKVFLECVQDMDHENMFWYRQDPGLGLRLIYFSYDVKMKEKGDIPEGYSVSREKKERFSLILESASTNQTSMYLCASTPAGSGRARTDTQYFGPGTRLTVL.

V gene TRBV6-1 combines with J gene TRBJ2-3; TRBD2 agrees at 8 bases. CDR1 is MNHNS, CDR2 SASEGT, per germline. J gave up 0 bases and V 7 bases, and 6 bases lay outside the gene matches. The CDR3 covers 15 residues. The CDR3 loop reads CASTGGTASTDTQYF. In nucleotides, the CDR3 is TGTGCCAGCACGGGGGGGACTGCTAGCACAGATACGCAGTATTTT.

The V call is TRBV28, the J call TRBJ2-5, with 7 bases fitting TRBD1. V was clipped by 5 bases and J by 0 bases; unmatched bases: 6. This CDR3 contains 15 residues. From germline, CDR1 is MDHEN and CDR2 SYDVKM. The CDR3 DNA reads TGTGCCAGCAGTACAGGGGCCATGGACCAAGAGACCCAGTACTTC. It encodes CASSTGAMDQETQYF.

Here the CDR3 reads CASSTQGIQYF. For the CDR3, the DNA is TGCGCCAGCAGCACGCAGGGGATCCAGTACTTC. This chain uses TRBV5-1 with TRBJ2-7, with D tentatively TRBD1 (6 bases). The CDR3 sequence is 11 residues long. V lost 4 bases to trimming and J lost 10 bases, with 12 bases between them. Germline V CDR1 and CDR2: SGHRS, YFSETQ.

The chain is built from TRBV5-1 and TRBJ2-3, with 10 positions matching TRBD1. With 3 bases clipped from V and 4 bases from J, the junction kept 5 bases outside the gene matches. Per germline, CDR1 SGHRS and CDR2 YFSETQ. This CDR3 contains 15 residues. CDR3 sequence reads: CASSSGQGLADTQYF. The CDR3 bases are TGCGCCAGCAGCTCGGGACAGGGGCTTGCAGATACGCAGTATTTT.

V usage is TRBV7-8 and J usage is TRBJ2-3; 10 bases line up with TRBD1. The length of the CDR3 is 18 residues. The V and J ends lost 2 bases and 2 bases, in that order; junction bases with no gene match: 10. CDR1 and CDR2 (germline): SGHVS, FQNEAQ. CDR3 in amino acids: CASSLLFTGTGVTDTQYF. In nucleotides, the CDR3 is TGTGCCAGCAGCTTATTATTCACCGGGACAGGGGTCACAGATACGCAGTATTTT.

This chain joins TRBV28 and TRBJ2-3; no firm D call. Germline loops: CDR1 MDHEN, CDR2 SYDVKM. The ends were cut back, 2 bases at V and 2 bases at J, with 2 bases in the middle. The CDR3 is made up of 12 amino acids. CDR3 loop: CASSLLTDTQYF. CDR3 nucleotide sequence: TGTGCCAGCAGTTTACTCACAGATACGCAGTATTTT.

The chain couples TRBV5-6 to TRBJ2-3, with a possible D match to TRBD2 (5 bases). V was cut by 2 bases and J by 7 bases, with 20 bases left in between. Per germline, CDR1 SGHDT and CDR2 YYEEEE. The CDR3 length is 16 residues. In DNA, the CDR3 is TGTGCCAGCAGCTTCCCCGAGGTCGGGGTTTCAAATACGCAGTATTTT. Its protein is CASSFPEVGVSNTQYF.

The chain joins TRBV5-6 to TRBJ2-1; D remains ambiguous. Germline CDR1 reads SGHDT; CDR2 reads YYEEEE. Trimming shortened V by 3 bases and J by 8 bases, and 6 bases separated the two germline ends. This CDR3 comprises 11 residues. CDR3 sequence: CASSSVYEQFF. CDR3 DNA sequence: TGTGCCAGCAGCTCCGTATATGAGCAGTTCTTC.

The CDR3 sequence: CASSAPGQPTETQYF. The CDR3 DNA sequence: TGTGCCAGTAGTGCCCCGGGACAGCCTACGGAGACCCAGTACTTC. V usage is TRBV19 and J usage is TRBJ2-5, with TRBD1 matching 7 bases. Unmatched junction bases numbered 11, after V lost 5 bases and J lost 5 bases. CDR3 length: 15 residues. In germline, CDR1 is LNHDA, CDR2 SQIVND (reference sequence).

The chain couples TRBV15 to TRBJ2-1; 7 nucleotides line up with TRBD2. There are 16 residues in the CDR3. Trimming at V came to 1 base and at J to 1 base, leaving 4 bases not matched to a gene. Germline CDR1 reads LNHNV; CDR2 reads YYDKDF (reference sequence). The CDR3 protein is CATSRVLADSYNEQFF. In DNA, the CDR3 is TGTGCCACCAGCAGAGTCCTAGCGGATTCCTACAATGAGCAGTTCTTC.

J is TRBJ2-3 and V is TRBV7-8, with D possibly TRBD1 on 6 matching bases. Germline V CDR1 and CDR2: SGHVS, FQNEAQ. CDR3 length: 14 residues. V dropped 3 bases and J dropped 4 bases, with 11 bases sitting between them. The CDR3 sequence is CASSLGALADTQYF. In DNA, the CDR3 is TGTGCCAGCAGCTTGGGGGCGTTAGCAGATACGCAGTATTTT. Based on the CDR3 plus reference TRBV7-8 and TRBJ2-3, the full variable domain is GAGVSQSPRYKVAKRGQDVALRCDPISGHVSLFWYQQALGQGPEFLTYFQNEAQLDKSGLPSDRFFAERPEGSVSTLKIQRTQQEDSAVYLCASSLGALADTQYFGPGTRLTVL.

V is TRBV29-1 and J is TRBJ2-3; a possible D gene is TRBD2 (5 bases). CDR1 and CDR2 (germline): SQVTM, ANQGSEA. The CDR3 is 14 amino acids. V was pared by 6 bases and J by 0 bases, with 13 bases between. CDR3 nucleotide sequence: TGCAGCGTCGAAAGAAGGACTAGCACAGATACGCAGTATTTT. It yields the protein CSVERRTSTDTQYF.

This chain connects TRBV28 to TRBJ2-1; a possible D gene is TRBD2 (6 bases). The germline V gene encodes CDR1 MDHEN and CDR2 SYDVKM. Trimming stripped 6 bases from V and 9 bases from J, with 21 bases between. The CDR3 is 15 amino acids. This CDR3 reads CASRGSRGEVGEQFF. In DNA form, the CDR3 reads TGTGCCAGCAGGGGGAGCCGCGGGGAGGTAGGTGAGCAGTTCTTC.

The chain combines TRBV19 with TRBJ2-7; a weak D match, TRBD2 (6 bases). CDR3 size: 15 residues. Germline assignment: CDR1 LNHDA and CDR2 SQIVND (reference sequence). V was pared by 1 base and J by 4 bases, with 14 bases between. The CDR3 bases are TGTGCCAGTAGTATAGCGGCTGTGGGACTGTACGAGCAGTACTTC. Amino acids: CASSIAAVGLYEQYF.